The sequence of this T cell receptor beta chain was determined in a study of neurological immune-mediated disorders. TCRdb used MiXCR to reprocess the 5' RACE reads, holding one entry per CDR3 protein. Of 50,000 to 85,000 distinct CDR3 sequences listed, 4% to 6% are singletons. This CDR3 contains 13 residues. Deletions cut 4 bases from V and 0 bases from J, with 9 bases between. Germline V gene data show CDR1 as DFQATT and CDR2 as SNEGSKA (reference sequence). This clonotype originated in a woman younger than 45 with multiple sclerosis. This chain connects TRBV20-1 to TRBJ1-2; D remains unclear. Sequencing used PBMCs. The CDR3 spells CSATRGTNYGYTF. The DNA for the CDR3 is TGCAGTGCTACCAGAGGCACTAACTATGGCTACACCTTC.